These 7 T cell receptor beta chains share one sample of origin, sequenced in a study of blood T cell repertoires in COVID-19. Method: immunoSEQ multiplex PCR; TCRdb's copy keeps in-frame clones and lacks some. This sample has around 90,000 clones; about 80% occur once, and the top ten carry 19%. The material sequenced was peripheral blood. These receptors were taken from a human donor in a cohort sampled during active COVID-19.

The chain is built from TRBV7-3 and TRBJ2-1, with D possibly matching TRBD1 (7 bases). Germline V gene sequence: CDR1 SGHTA, CDR2 FQGTGA. V dropped 4 bases and J dropped 4 bases, with 17 bases sitting between them. This CDR3 has 16 amino acids. CDR3 protein: CASSSQGGQTYNEQFF. The CDR3 DNA follows: TGTGCCAGCAGCTCCCAGGGGGGACAGACTTACAATGAGCAGTTCTTC.

V usage is TRBV7-8 and J usage is TRBJ2-1; 10 positions agree with TRBD2. V shed 5 bases, J shed 4 bases, and the junction held 8 bases outside the gene matches. The CDR3 runs 16 residues. Germline CDR1 reads SGHVS; CDR2 reads FQNEAQ. The CDR3: CASSPEAGGGYNEQFF. The DNA of the CDR3 is TGTGCCAGCAGCCCCGAAGCGGGAGGGGGATACAATGAGCAGTTCTTC.

This chain connects TRBV27 to TRBJ2-1; a possible D gene is TRBD2 (6 bases). The V end lost 1 base, the J end lost 9 bases, and 16 bases lay between the germline ends. Germline CDR1 MNHEY, CDR2 SMNVEV (reference sequence). The CDR3 length is 15 residues. The DNA for the CDR3 is TGTGCCAGCAGTTTATACGGGAGTCCAGGAGGTGAGCAGTTCTTC. Its translation: CASSLYGSPGGEQFF.

Written as DNA, the CDR3 is TGTGCCACCTCCGGGAACTCCTACGAGCAGTACTTC. Residues: CATSGNSYEQYF. The chain links TRBV19 to TRBJ2-7, with TRBD2 as a possible D gene (5 bases). Germline V gene sequence: CDR1 LNHDA, CDR2 SQIVND (reference sequence). The germline V and J ends were trimmed by 10 bases and 0 bases, with 10 bases remaining between them. The CDR3 sequence is 12 residues long.

Only one count was recorded for this clone. The chain employs TRBV12-5 and TRBJ2-5; 11 bases match TRBD2. This CDR3 spans 16 amino acids. V gave up 7 bases and J gave up 7 bases; unmatched junction bases: 14. The germline V gene encodes CDR1 LGHNT and CDR2 FRNRAP. CDR3 coding DNA: TGTGCTAGTGTCCTCTTTAGCGGGAGGGCCAAGGGGACCCAGTACTTC. Residues: CASVLFSGRAKGTQYF.

The chain employs TRBV5-4 and TRBJ1-1; D remains ambiguous. Germline CDR1 is SGHNT and CDR2 is YYREEE (reference sequence). V lost 0 bases and J 0 bases, leaving 6 bases between the germline ends. The CDR3 is made up of 14 amino acids. In DNA form, the CDR3 reads TGTGCCAGCAGCTTGGATTTTATGAACACTGAAGCTTTCTTT. Translating it yields CASSLDFMNTEAFF.

The rearrangement links TRBV5-5 to TRBJ1-2; tentative D call: TRBD1 (5 bases). The CDR3 totals 14 residues. CDR1 and CDR2 (germline): SGHKS, YYEKEE (reference sequence). Trimming left V 0 bases short and J 5 bases short, with 11 bases between. The CDR3 protein is CASSLEARAYGYTF. As DNA, the CDR3 is TGTGCCAGCAGCTTGGAGGCCAGGGCGTATGGCTACACCTTC.